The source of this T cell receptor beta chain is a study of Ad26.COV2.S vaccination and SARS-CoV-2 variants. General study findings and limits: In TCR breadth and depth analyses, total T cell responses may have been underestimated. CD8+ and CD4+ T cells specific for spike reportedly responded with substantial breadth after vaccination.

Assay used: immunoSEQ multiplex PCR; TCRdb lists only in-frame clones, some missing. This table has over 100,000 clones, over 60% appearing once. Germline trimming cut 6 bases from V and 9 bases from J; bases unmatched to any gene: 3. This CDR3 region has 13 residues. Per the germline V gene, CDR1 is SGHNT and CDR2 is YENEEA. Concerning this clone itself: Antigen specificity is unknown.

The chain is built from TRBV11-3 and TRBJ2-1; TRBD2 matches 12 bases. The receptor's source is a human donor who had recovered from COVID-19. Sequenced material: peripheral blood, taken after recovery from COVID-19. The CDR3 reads CASSGLAGSEQFF. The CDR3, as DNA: TGTGCCAGCAGTGGACTAGCGGGAAGTGAGCAGTTCTTC.